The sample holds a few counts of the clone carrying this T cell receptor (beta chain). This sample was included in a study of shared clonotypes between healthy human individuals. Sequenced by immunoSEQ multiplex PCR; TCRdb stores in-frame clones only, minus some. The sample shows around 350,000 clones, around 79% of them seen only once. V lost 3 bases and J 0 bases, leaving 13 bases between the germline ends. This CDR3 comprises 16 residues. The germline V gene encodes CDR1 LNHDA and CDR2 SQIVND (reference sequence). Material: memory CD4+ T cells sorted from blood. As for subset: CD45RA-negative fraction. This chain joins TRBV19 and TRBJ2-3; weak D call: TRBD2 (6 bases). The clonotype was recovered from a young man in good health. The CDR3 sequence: CASSIGAGISTDTQYF. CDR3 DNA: TGTGCCAGTAGTATCGGGGCGGGAATAAGCACAGATACGCAGTATTTT.